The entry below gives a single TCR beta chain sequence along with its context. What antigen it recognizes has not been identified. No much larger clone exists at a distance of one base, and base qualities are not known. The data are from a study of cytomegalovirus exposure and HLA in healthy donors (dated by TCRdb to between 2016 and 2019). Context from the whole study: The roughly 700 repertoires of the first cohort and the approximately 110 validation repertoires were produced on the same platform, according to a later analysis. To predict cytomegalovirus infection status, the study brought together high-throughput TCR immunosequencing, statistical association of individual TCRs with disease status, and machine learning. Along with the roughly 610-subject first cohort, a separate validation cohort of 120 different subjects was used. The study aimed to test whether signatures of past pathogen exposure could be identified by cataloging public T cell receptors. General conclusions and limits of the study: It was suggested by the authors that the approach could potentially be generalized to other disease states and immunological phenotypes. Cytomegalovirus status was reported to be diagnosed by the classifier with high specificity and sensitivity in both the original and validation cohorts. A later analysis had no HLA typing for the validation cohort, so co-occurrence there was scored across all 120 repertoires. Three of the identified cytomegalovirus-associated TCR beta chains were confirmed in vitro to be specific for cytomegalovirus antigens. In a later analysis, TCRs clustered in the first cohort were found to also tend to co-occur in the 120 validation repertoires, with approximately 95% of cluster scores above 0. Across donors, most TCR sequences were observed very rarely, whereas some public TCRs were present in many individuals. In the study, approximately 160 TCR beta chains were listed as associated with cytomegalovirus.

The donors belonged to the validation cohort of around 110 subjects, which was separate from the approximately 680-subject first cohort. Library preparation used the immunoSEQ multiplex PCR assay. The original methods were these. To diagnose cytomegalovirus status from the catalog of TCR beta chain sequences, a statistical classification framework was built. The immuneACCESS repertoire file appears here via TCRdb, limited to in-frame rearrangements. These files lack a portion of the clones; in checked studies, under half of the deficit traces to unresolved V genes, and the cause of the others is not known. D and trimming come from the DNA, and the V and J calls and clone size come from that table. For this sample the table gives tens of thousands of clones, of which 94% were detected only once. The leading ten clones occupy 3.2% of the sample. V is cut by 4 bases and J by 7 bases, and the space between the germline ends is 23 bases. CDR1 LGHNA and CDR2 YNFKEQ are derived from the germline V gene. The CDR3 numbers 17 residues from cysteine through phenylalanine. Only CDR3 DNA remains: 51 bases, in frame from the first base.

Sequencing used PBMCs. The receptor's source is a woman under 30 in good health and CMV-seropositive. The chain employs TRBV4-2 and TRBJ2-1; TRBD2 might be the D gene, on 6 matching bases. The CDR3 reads CASSPAASRDGTNEQFF. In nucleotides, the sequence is TGTGCCAGCAGCCCTGCCGCCTCGCGGGACGGGACGAATGAGCAGTTCTTC.